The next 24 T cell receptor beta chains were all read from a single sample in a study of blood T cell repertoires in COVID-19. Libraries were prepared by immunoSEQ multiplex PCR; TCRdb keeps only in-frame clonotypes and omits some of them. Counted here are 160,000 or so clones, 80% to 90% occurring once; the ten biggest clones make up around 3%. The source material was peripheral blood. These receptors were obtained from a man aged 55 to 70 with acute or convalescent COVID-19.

The CDR3 sequence: CASSPLQGTGNTIYF. CDR3 coding DNA: TGTGCCAGCAGCCCGCTCCAGGGTACCGGAAACACCATATATTTT. This chain connects TRBV7-6 to TRBJ1-3; D may be TRBD1 (5 bases). V lost 5 bases, J lost 4 bases, and 15 bases lay in between. The germline CDR1 and CDR2 sequences are SGHVS and FNYEAQ. The CDR3 spans 15 residues.

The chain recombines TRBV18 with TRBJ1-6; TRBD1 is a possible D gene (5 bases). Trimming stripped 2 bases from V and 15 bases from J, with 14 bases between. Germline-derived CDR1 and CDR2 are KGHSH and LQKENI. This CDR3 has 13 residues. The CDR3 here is CASSPIQGQGLHF. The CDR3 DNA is TGTGCCAGCTCACCAATCCAGGGTCAGGGCCTCCACTTT. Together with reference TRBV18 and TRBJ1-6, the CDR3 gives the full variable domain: NAGVMQNPRHLVRRRGQEARLRCSPMKGHSHVYWYRQLPEEGLKFMVYLQKENIIDESGMPKERFSAEFPKEGPSILRIQQVVRGDSAAYFCASSPIQGQGLHFGNGTRLTVT.

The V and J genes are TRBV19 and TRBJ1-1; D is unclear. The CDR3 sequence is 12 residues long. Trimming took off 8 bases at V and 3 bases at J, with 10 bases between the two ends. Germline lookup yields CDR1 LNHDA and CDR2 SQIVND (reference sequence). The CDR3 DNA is TGTGCCAGTCGGAATCGGGACACTGAAGCTTTCTTT. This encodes CASRNRDTEAFF.

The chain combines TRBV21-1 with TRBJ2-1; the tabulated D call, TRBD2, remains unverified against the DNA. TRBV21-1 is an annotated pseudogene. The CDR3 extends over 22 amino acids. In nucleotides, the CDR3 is TGTGCCACTCCCCGGGGCGGGGAGGAGGGAAGCGGGGGGGATGGACCCTACAATGAGCAGTTCTTC. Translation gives CATPRGGEEGSGGDGPYNEQFF.

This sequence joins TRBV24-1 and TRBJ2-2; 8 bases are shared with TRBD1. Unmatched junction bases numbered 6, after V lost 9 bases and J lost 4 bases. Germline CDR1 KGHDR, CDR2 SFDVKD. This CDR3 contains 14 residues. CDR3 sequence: CATETGEFTGELFF. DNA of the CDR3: TGTGCCACCGAGACAGGGGAATTCACCGGGGAGCTGTTTTTT.

The CDR3 sequence: CASSQDVAGASTDTQYF. The CDR3 DNA follows: TGTGCCAGCAGCCAAGATGTGGCGGGGGCTAGCACAGATACGCAGTATTTT. This chain links TRBV4-2 with TRBJ2-3; weak D call: TRBD2 (7 bases). The CDR3 contains 17 residues. The V end was cut by 0 bases, the J end by 0 bases, with 13 bases between. The V gene's germline CDR1 is LGHNA and CDR2 YNFKEQ.

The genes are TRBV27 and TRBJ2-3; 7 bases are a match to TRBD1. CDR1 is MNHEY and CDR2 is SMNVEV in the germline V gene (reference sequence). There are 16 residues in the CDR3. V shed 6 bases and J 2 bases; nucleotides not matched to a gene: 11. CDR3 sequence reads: CASRSIAGTATDTQYF. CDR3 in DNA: TGTGCCAGCAGATCTATCGCTGGGACAGCCACAGATACGCAGTATTTT.

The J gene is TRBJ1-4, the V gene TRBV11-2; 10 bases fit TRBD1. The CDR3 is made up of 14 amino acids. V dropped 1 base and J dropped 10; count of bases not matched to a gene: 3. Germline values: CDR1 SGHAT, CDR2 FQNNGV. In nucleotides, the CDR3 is TGTGCCAGCAGCTTAGGGACAGGGGGGGGAAAACTGTTTTTT. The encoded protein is CASSLGTGGGKLFF.

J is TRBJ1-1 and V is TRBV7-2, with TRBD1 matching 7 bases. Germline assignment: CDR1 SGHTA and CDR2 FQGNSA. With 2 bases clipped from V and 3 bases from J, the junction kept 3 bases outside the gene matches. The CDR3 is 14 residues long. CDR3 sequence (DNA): TGTGCCAGCAGCTTATGGCAGGGGGACACTGAAGCTTTCTTT. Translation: CASSLWQGDTEAFF.

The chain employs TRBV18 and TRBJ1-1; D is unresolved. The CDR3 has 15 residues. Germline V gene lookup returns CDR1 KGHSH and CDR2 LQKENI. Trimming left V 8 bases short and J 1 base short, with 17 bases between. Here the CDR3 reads CASKRSAEGNTEAFF. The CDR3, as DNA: TGTGCCAGCAAACGTTCCGCAGAGGGGAACACTGAAGCTTTCTTT.

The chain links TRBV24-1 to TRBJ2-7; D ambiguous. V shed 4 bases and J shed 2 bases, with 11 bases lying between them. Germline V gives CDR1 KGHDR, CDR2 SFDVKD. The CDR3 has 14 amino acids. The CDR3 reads CATSDPTTPYEQYF. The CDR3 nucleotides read TGTGCCACCAGTGACCCAACGACTCCCTACGAGCAGTACTTC.

The CDR3 region is CASSLTSGGYEQYF. Written as DNA, the CDR3 is TGCGCCAGCAGCCTCACTAGCGGGGGGTACGAGCAGTACTTC. V gene TRBV10-2 combines with J gene TRBJ2-7, with TRBD2 matching 12 bases. J was trimmed by 4 bases and V by 6 bases; bases with no gene match: 4. The germline CDR1 and CDR2 sequences are WSHSY and SAAADI. This CDR3 is built from 14 residues.

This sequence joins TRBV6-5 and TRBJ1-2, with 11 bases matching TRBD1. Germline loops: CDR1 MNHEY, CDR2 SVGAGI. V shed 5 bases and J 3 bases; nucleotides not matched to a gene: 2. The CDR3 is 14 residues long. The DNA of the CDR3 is TGTGCCAGCAGTACGGGACAGGGGGACTATGGCTACACCTTC. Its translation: CASSTGQGDYGYTF.

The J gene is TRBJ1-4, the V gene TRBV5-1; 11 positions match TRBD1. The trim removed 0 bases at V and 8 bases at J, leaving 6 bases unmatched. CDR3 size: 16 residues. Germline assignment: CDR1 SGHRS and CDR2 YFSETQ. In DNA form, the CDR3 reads TGCGCCAGCAGCTTGGCCGGGGGACAGGGGGAAGAAAAACTGTTTTTT. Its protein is CASSLAGGQGEEKLFF.

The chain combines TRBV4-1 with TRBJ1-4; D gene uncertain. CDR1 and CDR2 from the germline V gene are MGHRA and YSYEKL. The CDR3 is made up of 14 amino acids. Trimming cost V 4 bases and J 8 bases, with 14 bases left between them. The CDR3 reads CASSREGAREKLFF. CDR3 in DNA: TGCGCCAGCAGCCGAGAAGGAGCACGGGAAAAACTGTTTTTT.

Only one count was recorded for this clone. In nucleotides, the CDR3 is TGTGCCAGCAGTGAGTCCGGGACAGGGAATAAAAAACTGTTTTTT. This codes for CASSESGTGNKKLFF. J is TRBJ1-4 and V is TRBV25-1; 9 bases match TRBD1. Trimming cost V 3 bases and J 9 bases; bases outside gene matches: 8. Germline V gene sequence: CDR1 MGHDK, CDR2 SYGVNS. This CDR3 comprises 15 residues.

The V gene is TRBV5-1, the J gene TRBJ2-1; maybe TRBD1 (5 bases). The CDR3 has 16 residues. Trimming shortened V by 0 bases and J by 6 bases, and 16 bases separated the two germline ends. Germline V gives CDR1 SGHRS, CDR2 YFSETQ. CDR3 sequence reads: CASSLGAGVQGNEQFF. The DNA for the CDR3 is TGCGCCAGCAGCTTGGGAGCTGGGGTTCAGGGCAATGAGCAGTTCTTC.

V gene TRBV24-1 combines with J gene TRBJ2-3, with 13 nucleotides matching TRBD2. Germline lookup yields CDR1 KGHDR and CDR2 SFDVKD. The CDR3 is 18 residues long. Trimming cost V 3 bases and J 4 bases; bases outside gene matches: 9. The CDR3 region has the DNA TGTGCCACCAGTGATCCCGGGACTAGCGGGGCTTTCGCAGATACGCAGTATTTT. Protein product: CATSDPGTSGAFADTQYF.

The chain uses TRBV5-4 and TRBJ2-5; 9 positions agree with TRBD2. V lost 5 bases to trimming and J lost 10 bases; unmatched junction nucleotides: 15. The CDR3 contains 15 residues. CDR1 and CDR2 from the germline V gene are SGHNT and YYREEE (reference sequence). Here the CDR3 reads CASRETSGPLKSQYF. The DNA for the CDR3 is TGTGCCAGCAGGGAAACTAGCGGGCCTCTCAAGAGCCAGTACTTC. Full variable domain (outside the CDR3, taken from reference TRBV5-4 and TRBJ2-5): ETGVTQSPTHLIKTRGQQVTLRCSSQSGHNTVSWYQQALGQGPQFIFQYYREEENGRGNFPPRFSGLQFPNYSSELNVNALELDDSALYLCASRETSGPLKSQYFGPGTRLLVL.

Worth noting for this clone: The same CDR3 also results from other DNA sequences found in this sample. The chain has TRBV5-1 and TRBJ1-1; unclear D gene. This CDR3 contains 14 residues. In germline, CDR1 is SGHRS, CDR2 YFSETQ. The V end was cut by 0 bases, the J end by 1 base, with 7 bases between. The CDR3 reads CASSLAQTNTEAFF. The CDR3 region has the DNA TGCGCCAGCAGCTTGGCACAGACGAACACTGAAGCTTTCTTT.

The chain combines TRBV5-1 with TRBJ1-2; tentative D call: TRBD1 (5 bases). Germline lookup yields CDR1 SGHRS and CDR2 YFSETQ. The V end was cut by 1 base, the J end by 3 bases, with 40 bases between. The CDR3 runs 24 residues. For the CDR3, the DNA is TGCGCCAGCAGCTTGACTTATATTTCCATGTTATCGGGTGGGGGAGGCCGAACGGACTATGGCTACACCTTC. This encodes CASSLTYISMLSGGGGRTDYGYTF.

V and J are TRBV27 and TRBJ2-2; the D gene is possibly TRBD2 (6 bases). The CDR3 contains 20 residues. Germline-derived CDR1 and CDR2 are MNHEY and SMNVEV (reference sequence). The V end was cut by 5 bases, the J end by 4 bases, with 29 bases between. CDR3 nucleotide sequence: TGTGCCAGCAGTCCCCAGGAGGGAAGGGGCAGATATTTCCGCACCGGGGAGCTGTTTTTT. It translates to CASSPQEGRGRYFRTGELFF.

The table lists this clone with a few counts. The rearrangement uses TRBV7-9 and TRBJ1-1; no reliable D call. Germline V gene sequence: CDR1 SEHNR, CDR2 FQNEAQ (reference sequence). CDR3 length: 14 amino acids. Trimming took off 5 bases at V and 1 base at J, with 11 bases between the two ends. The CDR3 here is CASSPRHTNTEAFF. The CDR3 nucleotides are TGTGCCAGCAGCCCCAGACACACGAACACTGAAGCTTTCTTT.

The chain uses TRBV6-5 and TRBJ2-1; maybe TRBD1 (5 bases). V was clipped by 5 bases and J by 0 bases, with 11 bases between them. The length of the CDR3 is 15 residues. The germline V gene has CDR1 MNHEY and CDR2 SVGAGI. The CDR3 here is CASSKQESSYNEQFF. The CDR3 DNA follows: TGTGCCAGCAGTAAACAGGAGAGCTCCTACAATGAGCAGTTCTTC.